This TCR beta chain was recovered during a study of control samples from healthy donors and cancer patients. Only in-frame clones appear in the TCRdb table, and some are missing; sequencing was by immunoSEQ multiplex PCR. The table shows about 160,000 clones, with roughly 95% occurring only once. The sample taken for sequencing was blood. The TCR sequence derives from a woman younger than 45 in good health.

Here the CDR3 DNA reads TGCGCCAGCAGCTTGCAGGGGGCGGAGACCCAGTACTTC. This gives the protein CASSLQGAETQYF. This chain connects TRBV5-1 to TRBJ2-5, with 8 nucleotides matching TRBD1. The germline gives CDR1 SGHRS, CDR2 YFSETQ. V dropped 1 base and J dropped 5; count of bases not matched to a gene: 1. The CDR3 loop spans 13 amino acids.